This is a list of T cell receptor beta chains from one sample in a study of blood T cells in healthy people across ages. TCRdb re-analysed the 5' RACE reads in MiXCR, keeping a single row per CDR3 protein. Among about 570,000 distinct CDR3 sequences listed, roughly a quarter were seen once. Material: blood. These receptor sequences come from an older woman in good health. The CDR3 runs from the conserved cysteine through the conserved F or W. The order of the fields is D gene, clone size, J gene, V gene, CDR3 DNA, CDR3 protein. A D gene is named only where the DNA matches it firmly. Size tells how often a clone was seen (once, few, many) or the class of an expanded clone, and some rows leave it out.

TRBD2 | few | TRBJ2-5 | TRBV4-3 | TGCGCCAGCAGCCAAGATGCGGGCGGGGGGCAAGAGACCCAGTACTTC | CASSQDAGGGQETQYF
TRBD2 | . | TRBJ2-2 | TRBV4-1 | TGCGCCAGCAGCAGGGAGCGGGAGATTCTCACCGGGGAGCTGTTTTTT | CASSREREILTGELFF
TRBD1 | . | TRBJ1-2 | TRBV20-1 | TGCAGTGCTAGAGATCCGGGACAGGGGAGAGGCTACACCTTC | CSARDPGQGRGYTF
TRBD1 | many | TRBJ2-1 | TRBV2 | TGTGCCAGCAGCCAAGACAGGGACCTTAATGAGCAGTTCTTC | CASSQDRDLNEQFF
. | . | TRBJ2-7 | TRBV7-2 | TGTGCCAGAAGCTTAGTCGGGGCTGTATACGAGCAGTACTTC | CARSLVGAVYEQYF
TRBD1 | . | TRBJ1-2 | TRBV27 | TGTGCCAGCAGTAAAACAGGGGCCCGGGGGGCCTATGGCTACACCTTC | CASSKTGARGAYGYTF
TRBD1 | . | TRBJ2-1 | TRBV7-2 | TGTGCCAGCAGCTTAGCGTGGGGACAGTACAATGAGCAGTTCTTC | CASSLAWGQYNEQFF
. | . | TRBJ2-7 | TRBV20-1 | TGCAGTGCTAGGCCCGACAATGGTGCCGAGCAGTACTTC | CSARPDNGAEQYF
. | many | TRBJ2-5 | TRBV7-2 | TGTGCCAGCAGCTCCTCGCCGCGGGAGACCCAGTACTTC | CASSSSPRETQYF
. | . | TRBJ1-6 | TRBV6-6 | TGTGCCAGCAGTTACTCTCGGGGCCAGGATTCACCCCTCCACTTT | CASSYSRGQDSPLHF
TRBD2 | . | TRBJ2-1 | TRBV9 | TGTGCCAGCAGCCGACTAGCGGGGCTTTACAATGAGCAGTTCTTC | CASSRLAGLYNEQFF
TRBD2 | few | TRBJ2-5 | TRBV20-1 | TGCAGTGCTCCACTAGCGTCACAAGAGACCCAGTACTTC | CSAPLASQETQYF
. | few | TRBJ2-2 | TRBV4-3 | TGCGCCAGCAGCCAAGATACGAGGGGTTACAGCGGGGAGCTGTTTTTT | CASSQDTRGYSGELFF
TRBD1 | . | TRBJ2-1 | TRBV6-4 | TGTGCCAGCAGTGAATCGCCCGACAGGGACCATGAGCAGTTCTTC | CASSESPDRDHEQFF
TRBD1 | few | TRBJ2-7 | TRBV7-2 | TGTGCCAGCAGCCCTAGCCAGGGGGTCAGGTACGAGCAGTACTTC | CASSPSQGVRYEQYF
. | . | TRBJ1-2 | TRBV12-3/TRBV12-4 | TGTGCCAGCAGTTTGGGGGGCGTAGCAGGCTACACCTTC | CASSLGGVAGYTF
. | . | TRBJ2-3 | TRBV7-2 | TGTGCCAGCAGCCCCTGGGCCGGAAGGGCAGATACACAGTATTTT | CASSPWAGRADTQYF
. | few | TRBJ2-5 | TRBV2 | TGTGCCAGCAGTTACTCCGAATGGGAGACCCAGTACTTC | CASSYSEWETQYF
. | . | TRBJ2-7 | TRBV7-2 | TGTGCCAGCAGCTTAAGGGTAATCTCCTACGAGCAGTACTTC | CASSLRVISYEQYF
. | many | TRBJ2-5 | TRBV20-1 | TGCAGTGCTAGACAGGGTCAAGAGACCCAGTACTTC | CSARQGQETQYF
TRBD2 | few | TRBJ2-1 | TRBV20-1 | TGCAGTGCTTACCACCTTGTAGCGGGGGCCGTAAATGAGCAGTTCTTC | CSAYHLVAGAVNEQFF
. | few | TRBJ2-5 | TRBV5-1 | TGCGCCAGCAGCTTGGATGGCAGGGGCCGAGAAGGGACCCAGTACTTC | CASSLDGRGREGTQYF
TRBD1 | few | TRBJ1-5 | TRBV13 | TGTGCCAGCAGCCCCAGGGGGATTAGTCAGCCCCAGCATTTT | CASSPRGISQPQHF
. | few | TRBJ2-7 | TRBV29-1 | TGCAGCGTTGAAGGTTTCTGGGGCGAGCAGTACTTC | CSVEGFWGEQYF
. | many | TRBJ1-2 | TRBV4-3 | TGCGCCAGCAGCCAAGATGGAGGGCCCGGCTATGGCTACACCTTC | CASSQDGGPGYGYTF
. | few | TRBJ1-3 | TRBV20-1 | TGCAGTGCCGTCCCCTATCATGGCTCTGGAAACACCATATATTTT | CSAVPYHGSGNTIYF
. | once | TRBJ1-2 | TRBV2 | TGTGCCAGCAGTGAACTGGTGGGGGGAAACGGCTACACCTTC | CASSELVGGNGYTF
. | few | TRBJ2-2 | TRBV3-1 | TGTGCCAGCTCCCTCGGAGCTAACGCCGGGGAGCTGTTTTTT | CASSLGANAGELFF
. | few | TRBJ2-7 | TRBV2 | TGTGCCAGCAGGGAAACAGGACAGAGCTACGAGCAGTACTTC | CASRETGQSYEQYF
. | few | TRBJ1-6 | TRBV7-9 | TGTGCCAGCAGCAGAGACAGTGATAATTCACCCCTCCACTTT | CASSRDSDNSPLHF
. | . | TRBJ2-1 | TRBV13 | TGTGCCAGCAGCCCTCCACTCGGACAGGCCCGGGGGAATGAGCAGTTCTTC | CASSPPLGQARGNEQFF
. | . | TRBJ1-1 | TRBV5-6 | TGTGCCAGCAGCTTACGGATACAGAACACTGAAGCTTTCTTT | CASSLRIQNTEAFF
TRBD1 | . | TRBJ1-2 | TRBV7-8 | TGTGCCAGCAGCCCCCGACAGGGGACTAACTATGGCTGCACCTTC | CASSPRQGTNYGCTF
. | . | TRBJ1-1 | TRBV5-1 | TGCGCCAGCAGCTTTCGACGGGTTTCGAACACTGAAGCTTTCTTT | CASSFRRVSNTEAFF
TRBD2 | . | TRBJ2-5 | TRBV7-9 | TGTGCCAGCAGCTTAGCGAGGCTAGCGGGGGATCGGGAAGAGACCCAGTACTTC | CASSLARLAGDREETQYF
TRBD1 | . | TRBJ1-2 | TRBV28 | TGTGCCAGCACCTATCCGACAGGGGGCTCACTTGGGGGCTACACCTTC | CASTYPTGGSLGGYTF